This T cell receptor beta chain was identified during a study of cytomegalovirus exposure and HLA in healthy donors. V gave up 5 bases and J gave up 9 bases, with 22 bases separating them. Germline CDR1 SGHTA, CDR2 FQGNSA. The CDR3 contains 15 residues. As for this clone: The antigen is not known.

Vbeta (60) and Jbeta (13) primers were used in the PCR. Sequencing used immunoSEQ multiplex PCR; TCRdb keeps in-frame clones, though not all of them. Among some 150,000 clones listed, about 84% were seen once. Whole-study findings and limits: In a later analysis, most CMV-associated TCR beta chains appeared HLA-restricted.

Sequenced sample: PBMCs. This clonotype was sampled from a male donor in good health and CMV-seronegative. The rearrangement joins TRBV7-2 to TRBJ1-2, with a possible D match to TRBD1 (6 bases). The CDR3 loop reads CASSPRQDTSRSYTF. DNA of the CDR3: TGTGCCAGCAGCCCTAGACAGGATACCAGTAGGAGCTACACCTTC.